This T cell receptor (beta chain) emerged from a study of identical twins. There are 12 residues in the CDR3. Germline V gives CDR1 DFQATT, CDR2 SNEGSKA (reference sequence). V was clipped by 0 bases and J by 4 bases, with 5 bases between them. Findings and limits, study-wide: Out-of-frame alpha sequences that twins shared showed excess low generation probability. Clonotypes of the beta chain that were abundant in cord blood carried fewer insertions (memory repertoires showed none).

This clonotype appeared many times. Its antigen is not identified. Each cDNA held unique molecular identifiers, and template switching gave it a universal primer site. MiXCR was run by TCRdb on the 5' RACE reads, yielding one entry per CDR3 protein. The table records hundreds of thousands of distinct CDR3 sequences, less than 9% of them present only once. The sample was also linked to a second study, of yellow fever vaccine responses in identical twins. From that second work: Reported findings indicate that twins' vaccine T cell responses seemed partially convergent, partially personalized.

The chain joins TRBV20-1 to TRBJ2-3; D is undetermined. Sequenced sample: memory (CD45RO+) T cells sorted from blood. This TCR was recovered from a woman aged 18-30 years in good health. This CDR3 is CSARDRADTQYF. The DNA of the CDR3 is TGCAGTGCTAGAGACCGCGCAGATACGCAGTATTTT.